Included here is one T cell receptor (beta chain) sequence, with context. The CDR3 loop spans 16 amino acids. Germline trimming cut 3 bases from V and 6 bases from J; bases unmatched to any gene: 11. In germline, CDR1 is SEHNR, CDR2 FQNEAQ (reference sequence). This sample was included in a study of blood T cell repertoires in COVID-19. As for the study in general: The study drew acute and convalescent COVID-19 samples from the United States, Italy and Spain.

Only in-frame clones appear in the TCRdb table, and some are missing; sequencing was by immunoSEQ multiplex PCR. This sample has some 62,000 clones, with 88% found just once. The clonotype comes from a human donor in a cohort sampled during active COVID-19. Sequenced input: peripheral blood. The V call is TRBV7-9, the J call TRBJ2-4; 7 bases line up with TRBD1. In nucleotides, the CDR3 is TGTGCCAGCAGCTTGGCGTCCGGGACAGTAACAAACATTCAGTACTTC. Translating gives CASSLASGTVTNIQYF.